This T cell receptor beta chain was obtained from a study of T cells in Graves' hyperthyroidism and ophthalmopathy. With regard to this clonotype: What it binds is not known.

V was shortened by 3 bases and J by 6 bases, with 15 bases between the two germline ends. Germline V lookup: CDR1 MNHNS, CDR2 SASEGT. The CDR3 has 14 amino acids. Amplified regions were TCR beta CDR3 sequences from RNA transcripts. HTBI primers were used for first-round RT-PCR of the TCR CDR3. TCRdb fed the multiplex PCR reads into MiXCR, producing one record per CDR3 protein. This table has fewer than 750,000 distinct CDR3 sequences, roughly 14% appearing once. Findings and limits, study-wide: From stable hyperthyroidism, ophthalmopathy was separated by a 13 V-J model. Ophthalmopathy was identified by the model a median approximately six months ahead of onset.

Clinicians diagnosed patients from clinical symptoms, serum thyroxine and TRAb, thyroid ultrasound and orbital computed tomography. The PBMCs studied were ones that came from roughly 9.4 ml fresh peripheral blood. This TCR derives from a woman between 40 and 50 years old with Graves' ophthalmopathy. The V and J genes are TRBV6-1 and TRBJ2-7; D is ambiguous. Sequences were obtained from blood. The CDR3 DNA follows: TGTGCCAGCAGTGAGTCCGGGCCGTTTCCCGAGCAGTACTTC. This codes for CASSESGPFPEQYF.